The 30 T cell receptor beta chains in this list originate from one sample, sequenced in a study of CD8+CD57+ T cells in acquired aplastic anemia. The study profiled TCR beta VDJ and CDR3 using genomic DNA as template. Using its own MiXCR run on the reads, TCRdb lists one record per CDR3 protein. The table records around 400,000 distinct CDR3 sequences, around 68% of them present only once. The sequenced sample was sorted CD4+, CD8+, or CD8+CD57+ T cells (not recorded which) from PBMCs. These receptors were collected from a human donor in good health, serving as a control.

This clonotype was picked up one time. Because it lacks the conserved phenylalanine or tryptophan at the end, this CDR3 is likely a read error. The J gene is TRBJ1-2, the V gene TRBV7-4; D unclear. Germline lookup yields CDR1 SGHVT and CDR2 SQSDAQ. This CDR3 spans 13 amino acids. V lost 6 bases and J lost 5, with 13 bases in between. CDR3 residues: CASSSACKYGYTL. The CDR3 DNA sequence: TGTGCCAGCAGTTCCGCGTGCAAATATGGCTACACCTTG.

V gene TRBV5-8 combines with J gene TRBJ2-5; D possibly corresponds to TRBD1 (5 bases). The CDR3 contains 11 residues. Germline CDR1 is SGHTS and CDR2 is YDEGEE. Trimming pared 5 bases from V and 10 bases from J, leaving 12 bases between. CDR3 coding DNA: TGTGCCAGCAGTTCAGGGTGGGACCAGTACTTC. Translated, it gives CASSSGWDQYF.

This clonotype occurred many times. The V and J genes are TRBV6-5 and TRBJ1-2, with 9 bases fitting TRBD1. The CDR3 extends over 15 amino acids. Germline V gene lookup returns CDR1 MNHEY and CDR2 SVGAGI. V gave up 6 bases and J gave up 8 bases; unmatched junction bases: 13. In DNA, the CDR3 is TGTGCCAGCAGCATCCTTACAGGGGGCGCAAAGGGCTACACCTTC. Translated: CASSILTGGAKGYTF.

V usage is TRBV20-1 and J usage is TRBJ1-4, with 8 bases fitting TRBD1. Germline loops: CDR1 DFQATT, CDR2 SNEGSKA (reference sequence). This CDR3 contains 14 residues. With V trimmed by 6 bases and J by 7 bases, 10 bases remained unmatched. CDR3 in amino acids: CSAVDRGRSEKLFF. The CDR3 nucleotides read TGCAGTGCGGTAGACAGGGGTAGATCTGAAAAACTGTTTTTT.

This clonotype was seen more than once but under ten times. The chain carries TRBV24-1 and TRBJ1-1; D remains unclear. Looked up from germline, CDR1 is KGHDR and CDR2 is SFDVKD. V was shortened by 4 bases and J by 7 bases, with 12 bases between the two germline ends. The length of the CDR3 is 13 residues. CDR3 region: CATSDGRTDEAFF. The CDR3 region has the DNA TGTGCCACCAGTGACGGTCGAACGGATGAAGCTTTCTTT.

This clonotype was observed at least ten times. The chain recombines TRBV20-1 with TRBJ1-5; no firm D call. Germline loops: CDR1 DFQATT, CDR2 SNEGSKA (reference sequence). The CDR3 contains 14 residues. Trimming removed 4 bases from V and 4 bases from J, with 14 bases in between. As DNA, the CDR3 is TGCAGTGCTAAGTTATTTGGGATTAATCAGCCCCAGCATTTT. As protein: CSAKLFGINQPQHF.

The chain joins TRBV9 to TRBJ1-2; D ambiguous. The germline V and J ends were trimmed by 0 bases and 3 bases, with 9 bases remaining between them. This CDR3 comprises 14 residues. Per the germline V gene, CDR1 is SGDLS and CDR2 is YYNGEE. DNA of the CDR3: TGTGCCAGCAGCGTAGGAAATTGGGACTATGGCTACACCTTC. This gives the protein CASSVGNWDYGYTF.

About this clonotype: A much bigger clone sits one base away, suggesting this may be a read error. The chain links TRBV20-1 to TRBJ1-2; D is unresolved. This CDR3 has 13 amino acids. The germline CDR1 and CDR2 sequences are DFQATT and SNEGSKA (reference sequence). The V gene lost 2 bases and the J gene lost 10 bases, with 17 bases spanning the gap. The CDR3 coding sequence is TGCAGTGCTAGACCGAGTGGGGATATGGTCTACACCTTC. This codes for CSARPSGDMVYTF.

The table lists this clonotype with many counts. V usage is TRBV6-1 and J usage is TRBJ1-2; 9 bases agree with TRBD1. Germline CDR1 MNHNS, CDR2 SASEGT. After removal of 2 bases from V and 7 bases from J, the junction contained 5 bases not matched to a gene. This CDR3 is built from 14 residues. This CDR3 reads CASSERGQGSGYTF. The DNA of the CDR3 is TGTGCCAGCAGTGAAAGGGGACAGGGTTCTGGCTACACCTTC.

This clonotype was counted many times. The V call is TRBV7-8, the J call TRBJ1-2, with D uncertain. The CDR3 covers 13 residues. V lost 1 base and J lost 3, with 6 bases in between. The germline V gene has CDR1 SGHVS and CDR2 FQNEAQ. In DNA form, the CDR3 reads TGTGCCAGCAGCTTAGGTTTTGACTATGGCTACACCTTC. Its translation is CASSLGFDYGYTF.

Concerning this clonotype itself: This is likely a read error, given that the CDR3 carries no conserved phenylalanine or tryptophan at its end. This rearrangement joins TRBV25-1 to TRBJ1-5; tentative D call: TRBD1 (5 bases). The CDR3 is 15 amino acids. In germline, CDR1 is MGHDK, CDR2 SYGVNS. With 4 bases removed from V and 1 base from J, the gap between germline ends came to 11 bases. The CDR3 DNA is TGTGCCAGCAGTGGTGCAGGGCTGAGCAATCAGCCCCAGCATCTT. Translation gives CASSGAGLSNQPQHL.

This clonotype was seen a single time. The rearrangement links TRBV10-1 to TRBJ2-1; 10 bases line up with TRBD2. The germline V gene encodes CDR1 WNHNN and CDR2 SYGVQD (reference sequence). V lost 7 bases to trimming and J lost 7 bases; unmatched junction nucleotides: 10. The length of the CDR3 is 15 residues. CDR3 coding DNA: TGCGCCAGCAACCAACTAGCGGGGTCGAGGAATGAGCAGTTCTTC. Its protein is CASNQLAGSRNEQFF.

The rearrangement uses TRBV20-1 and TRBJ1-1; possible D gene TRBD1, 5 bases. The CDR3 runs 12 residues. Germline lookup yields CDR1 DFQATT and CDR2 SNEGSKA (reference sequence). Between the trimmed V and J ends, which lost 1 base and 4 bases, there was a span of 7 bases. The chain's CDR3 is CSARAGGTEAFF. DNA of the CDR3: TGCAGTGCTAGAGCCGGGGGCACTGAAGCTTTCTTT.

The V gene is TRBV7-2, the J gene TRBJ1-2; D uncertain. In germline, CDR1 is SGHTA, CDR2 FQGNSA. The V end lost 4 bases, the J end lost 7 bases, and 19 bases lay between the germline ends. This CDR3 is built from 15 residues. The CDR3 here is CASSYGGHGISGYTF. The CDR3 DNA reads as TGTGCCAGCAGCTACGGTGGGCACGGGATCAGTGGCTACACCTTC.

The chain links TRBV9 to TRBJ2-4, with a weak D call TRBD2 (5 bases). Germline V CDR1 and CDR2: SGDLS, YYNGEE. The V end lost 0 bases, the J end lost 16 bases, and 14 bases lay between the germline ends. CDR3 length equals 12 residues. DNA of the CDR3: TGTGCCAGCAGCGTAGCCGCGGGCCCGCACTACTTC. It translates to CASSVAAGPHYF.

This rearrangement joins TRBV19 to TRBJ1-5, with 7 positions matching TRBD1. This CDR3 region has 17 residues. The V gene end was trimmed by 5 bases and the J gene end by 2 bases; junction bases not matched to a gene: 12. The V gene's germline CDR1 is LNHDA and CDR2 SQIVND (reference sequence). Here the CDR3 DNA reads TGTGCCAGTAGTGCCTTTCGACAGGGTATGGGCAATCAGCCCCAGCATTTT. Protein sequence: CASSAFRQGMGNQPQHF.

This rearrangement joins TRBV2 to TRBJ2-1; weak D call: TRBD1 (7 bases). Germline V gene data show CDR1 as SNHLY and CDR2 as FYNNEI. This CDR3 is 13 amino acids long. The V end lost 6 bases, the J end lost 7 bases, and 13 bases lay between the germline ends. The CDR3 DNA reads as TGTGCCAGCAGGGAGGGGGCGCGGAATGAGCAGTTCTTC. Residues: CASREGARNEQFF.

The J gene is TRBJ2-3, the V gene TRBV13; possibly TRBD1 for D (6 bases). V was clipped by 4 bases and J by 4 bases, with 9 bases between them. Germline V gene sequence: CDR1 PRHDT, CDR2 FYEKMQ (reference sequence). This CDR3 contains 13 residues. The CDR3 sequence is CASSSGQPDTQYF. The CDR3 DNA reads TGTGCCAGCAGCTCAGGACAGCCAGATACGCAGTATTTT.

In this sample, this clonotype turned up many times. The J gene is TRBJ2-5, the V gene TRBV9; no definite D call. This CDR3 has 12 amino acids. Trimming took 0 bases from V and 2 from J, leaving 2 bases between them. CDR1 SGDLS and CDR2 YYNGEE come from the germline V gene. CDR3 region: CASSVGQETQYF. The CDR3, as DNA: TGTGCCAGCAGCGTAGGGCAAGAGACCCAGTACTTC.

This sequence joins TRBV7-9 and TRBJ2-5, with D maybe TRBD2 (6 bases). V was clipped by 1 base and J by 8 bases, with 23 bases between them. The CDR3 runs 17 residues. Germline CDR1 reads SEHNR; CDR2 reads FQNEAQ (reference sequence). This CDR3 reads CASSLDLRDTQYFTQYF. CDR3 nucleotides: TGTGCCAGCAGCTTAGATCTGCGGGATACGCAGTATTTTACCCAGTACTTC. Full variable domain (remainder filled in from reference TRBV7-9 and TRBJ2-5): DTGVSQNPRHKITKRGQNVTFRCDPISEHNRLYWYRQTLGQGPEFLTYFQNEAQLEKSRLLSDRFSAERPKGSFSTLEIQRTEQGDSAMYLCASSLDLRDTQYFTQYFGPGTRLLVL.

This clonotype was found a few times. The DNA of the CDR3 is TGTGCCAGCAGCCAAGCGGCGGACACTGAAGCTTTCTTT. Protein product: CASSQAADTEAFF. The chain couples TRBV14 to TRBJ1-1; D remains unclear. This CDR3 comprises 13 residues. The V end was cut by 1 base, the J end by 3 bases, with 6 bases between. Germline values: CDR1 SGHDN, CDR2 FVKESK.

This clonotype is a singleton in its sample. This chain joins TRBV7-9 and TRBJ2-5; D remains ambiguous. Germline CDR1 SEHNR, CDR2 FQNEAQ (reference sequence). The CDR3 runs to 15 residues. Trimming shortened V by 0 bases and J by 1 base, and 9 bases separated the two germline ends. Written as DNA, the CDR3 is TGTGCCAGCAGCTTAGCGCAGTCAGTCCAAGAGACCCAGTACTTC. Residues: CASSLAQSVQETQYF.

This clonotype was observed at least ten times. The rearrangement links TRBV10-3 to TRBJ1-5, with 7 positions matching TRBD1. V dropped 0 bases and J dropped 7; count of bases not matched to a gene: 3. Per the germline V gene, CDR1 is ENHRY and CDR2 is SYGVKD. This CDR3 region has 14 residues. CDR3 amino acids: CAISESTGDQPQHF. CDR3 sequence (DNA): TGTGCCATCAGTGAGTCCACAGGGGACCAGCCCCAGCATTTT.

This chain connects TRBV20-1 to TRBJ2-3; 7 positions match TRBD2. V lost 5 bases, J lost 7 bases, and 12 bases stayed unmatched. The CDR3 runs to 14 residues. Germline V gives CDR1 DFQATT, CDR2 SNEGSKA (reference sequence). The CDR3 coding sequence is TGCAGTGCTCTAGACGGGGGGTATGGCTATACGCAGTATTTT. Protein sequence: CSALDGGYGYTQYF.

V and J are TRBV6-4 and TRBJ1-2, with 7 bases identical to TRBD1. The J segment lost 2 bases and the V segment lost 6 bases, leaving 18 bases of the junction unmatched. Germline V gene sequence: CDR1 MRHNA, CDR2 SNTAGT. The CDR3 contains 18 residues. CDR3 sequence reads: CASSQAPPGKGANYGYTF. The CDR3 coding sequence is TGTGCCAGCAGCCAAGCTCCCCCTGGGAAGGGGGCCAACTATGGCTACACCTTC.

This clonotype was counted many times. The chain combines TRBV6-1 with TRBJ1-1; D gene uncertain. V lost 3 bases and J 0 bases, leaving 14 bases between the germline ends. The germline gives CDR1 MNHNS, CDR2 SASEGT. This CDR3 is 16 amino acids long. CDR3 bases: TGTGCCAGCAGTGATCGGGGAATGGGCATGAACACTGAAGCTTTCTTT. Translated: CASSDRGMGMNTEAFF.

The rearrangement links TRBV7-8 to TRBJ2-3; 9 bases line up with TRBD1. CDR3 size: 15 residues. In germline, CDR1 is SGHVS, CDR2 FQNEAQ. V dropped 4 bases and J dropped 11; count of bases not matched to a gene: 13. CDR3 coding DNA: TGTGCCAGCAGCTCGACGGGACAGGGCTACAATGAGCAGTATTTT. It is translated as CASSSTGQGYNEQYF.

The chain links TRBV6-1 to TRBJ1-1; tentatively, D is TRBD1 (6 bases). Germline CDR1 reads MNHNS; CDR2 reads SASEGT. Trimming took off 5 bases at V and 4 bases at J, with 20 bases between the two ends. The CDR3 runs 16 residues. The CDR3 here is CASSSHRGGGGTEAFF. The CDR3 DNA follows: TGTGCCAGCAGTAGCCACCGTGGAGGGGGGGGCACTGAAGCTTTCTTT.

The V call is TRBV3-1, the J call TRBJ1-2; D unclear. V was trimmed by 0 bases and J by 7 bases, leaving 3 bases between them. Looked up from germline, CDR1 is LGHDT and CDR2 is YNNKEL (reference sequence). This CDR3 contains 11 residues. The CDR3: CASSQESGYTF. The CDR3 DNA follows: TGTGCCAGCAGCCAAGAATCTGGCTACACCTTC. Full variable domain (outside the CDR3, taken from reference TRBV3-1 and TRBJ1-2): DTAVSQTPKYLVTQMGNDKSIKCEQNLGHDTMYWYKQDSKKFLKIMFSYNNKELIINETVPNRFSPKSPDKAHLNLHINSLELGDSAVYFCASSQESGYTFGSGTRLTVV.

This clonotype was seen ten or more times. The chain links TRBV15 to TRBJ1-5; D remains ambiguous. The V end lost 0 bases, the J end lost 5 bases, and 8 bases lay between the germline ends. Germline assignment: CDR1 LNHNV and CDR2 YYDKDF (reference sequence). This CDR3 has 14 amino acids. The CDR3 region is CATSREWGYQPQHF. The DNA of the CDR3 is TGTGCCACCAGCAGAGAGTGGGGTTATCAGCCCCAGCATTTT.